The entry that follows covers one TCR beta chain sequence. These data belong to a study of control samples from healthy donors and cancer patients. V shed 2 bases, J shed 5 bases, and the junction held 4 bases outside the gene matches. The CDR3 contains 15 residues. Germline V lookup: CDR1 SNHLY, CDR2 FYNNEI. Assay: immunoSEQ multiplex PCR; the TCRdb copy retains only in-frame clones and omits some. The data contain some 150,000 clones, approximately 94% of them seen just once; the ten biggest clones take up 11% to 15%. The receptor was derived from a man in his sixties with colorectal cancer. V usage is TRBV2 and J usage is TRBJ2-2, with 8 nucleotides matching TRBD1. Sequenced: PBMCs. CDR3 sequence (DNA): TGTGCCAGCAGTGAATCCCAGGGGGCTACCGGGGAGCTGTTTTTT. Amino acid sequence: CASSESQGATGELFF.